The sequence of this T cell receptor (beta chain) was determined in a study of CD8+ T cells in alopecia areata. Reverse transcription of extracted RNA yielded cDNA, which provided the sequencing template. The data were produced by immunoSEQ multiplex PCR, yet TCRdb's version contains in-frame clones alone and is incomplete. Among 95,000 to 110,000 clones listed, roughly 84% were seen once. Treatment specified: oral pan-JAK inhibitor, 5-10 mg twice daily. Punch biopsies of lesional scalp, plus peripheral blood, were taken from alopecia areata patients. Study conclusions and caveats: Scalp sequencing also captures normal skin's resident alphabeta T cells. On tofacitinib, scalp clonality and expanded CD8+ clones among top 100 fell significantly.

Worth noting for this clone: Its antigen remains unidentified.

Per germline, CDR1 SEHNR and CDR2 FQNEAQ (reference sequence). V gave up 1 base and J gave up 0 bases, with 3 bases separating them. The CDR3 has 13 residues. The sequence came from a human donor with alopecia areata. Sequences were derived from CD8+ T cells sorted from blood, sampled at week 24, from a patient treated with tofacitinib. The gene calls are TRBV7-9 and TRBJ1-1, with D hard to call. CDR3 sequence (DNA): TGTGCCAGCAGCTTAGTACTGAACACTGAAGCTTTCTTT. It is translated as CASSLVLNTEAFF.